This entry features one T cell receptor (beta chain) sequence. From more than 9.5 ml of fresh peripheral blood, PBMCs were isolated. This sample was included in a study of T cells in Graves' hyperthyroidism and ophthalmopathy. V lost 2 bases and J lost 9; bases outside the gene matches: 7. Germline loops: CDR1 MNHEY, CDR2 SVGAGI. This CDR3 spans 16 amino acids. Amplified TCR beta CDR3 regions derived from RNA transcripts. Initially, a first-round RT-PCR of the TCR CDR3 employed the HTBI primer set. Each CDR3 protein gets one entry after TCRdb re-called the multiplex PCR reads with MiXCR. The sample yields nearly 600,000 distinct CDR3 sequences, over 12% seen once.

Sequences were obtained from blood. The chain recombines TRBV6-5 with TRBJ2-1, with 13 nucleotides matching TRBD2. This TCR was sampled from a woman between 18 and 29 years old with Graves' ophthalmopathy. CDR3 protein: CASSYTTSGRAVEQFF. As DNA, the CDR3 is TGTGCCAGCAGTTACACTACTAGCGGGAGGGCGGTTGAGCAGTTCTTC.